One sample yielded the 15 T cell receptor beta chains listed below, sequenced in a study of technical replicates of blood from a handful of donors. TCRdb's table, derived via immunoSEQ multiplex PCR, lists solely in-frame clones and lacks some. The sample shows tens of thousands of clones, 90% to 95% of them seen only once. The sample consisted of T cells isolated from PBMCs. The receptors originated from a human donor in good health.

The rearrangement joins TRBV27 to TRBJ1-3, with D unclear. CDR1 and CDR2 from the germline V gene are MNHEY and SMNVEV (reference sequence). Trimming stripped 7 bases from V and 2 bases from J, with 9 bases between. The CDR3 is 13 residues long. The CDR3 loop is CASKRAAGNTIYF. CDR3 sequence (DNA): TGTGCCAGCAAACGAGCCGCTGGAAACACCATATATTTT.

The chain employs TRBV7-2 and TRBJ2-7; D may be TRBD2 (6 bases). The germline V gene encodes CDR1 SGHTA and CDR2 FQGNSA. With 5 bases removed from V and 0 bases from J, the gap between germline ends came to 11 bases. This CDR3 has 14 residues. CDR3 in DNA: TGTGCCAGCAGCGGCGGGACGACCTCCTACGAGCAGTACTTC. Residues: CASSGGTTSYEQYF.

This clone was picked up one time. The chain has TRBV30 and TRBJ1-5; D ambiguous. CDR1 is GTSNPN and CDR2 is SVGIG in the germline V gene (reference sequence). V was clipped by 0 bases and J by 0 bases, with 6 bases between them. CDR3 length equals 14 residues. CDR3 in amino acids: CAWSVRLSNQPQHF. CDR3 nucleotide sequence: TGTGCCTGGAGTGTACGACTTAGCAATCAGCCCCAGCATTTT.

The CDR3 DNA sequence: TGTGCCAGCAGTGATTCCCCAGGGTTAGGGCCTCAGGATACGCAGTATTTT. This translates into CASSDSPGLGPQDTQYF. V is TRBV25-1 and J is TRBJ2-3; perhaps TRBD1 as D (5 bases). This CDR3 is 17 amino acids long. Germline assignment: CDR1 MGHDK and CDR2 SYGVNS. Trimming took off 3 bases at V and 6 bases at J, with 22 bases between the two ends. Full variable domain (outside the CDR3, taken from reference TRBV25-1 and TRBJ2-3): EADIYQTPRYLVIGTGKKITLECSQTMGHDKMYWYQQDPGMELHLIHYSYGVNSTEKGDLSSESTVSRIRTEHFPLTLESARPSHTSQYLCASSDSPGLGPQDTQYFGPGTRLTVL.

The V gene is TRBV28, the J gene TRBJ2-7; possibly TRBD1 for D (5 bases). Trimming left V 2 bases short and J 3 bases short, with 5 bases between. The CDR3 contains 12 residues. CDR1 and CDR2 from the germline V gene are MDHEN and SYDVKM. The chain's CDR3 is CASSLTGYEQYF. As DNA, the CDR3 is TGTGCCAGCAGTTTAACAGGCTACGAGCAGTACTTC. Looking up the rest from reference TRBV28 and TRBJ2-7 gives the full variable domain: DVKVTQSSRYLVKRTGEKVFLECVQDMDHENMFWYRQDPGLGLRLIYFSYDVKMKEKGDIPEGYSVSREKKERFSLILESASTNQTSMYLCASSLTGYEQYFGPGTRLTVT.

V is TRBV7-2 and J is TRBJ2-7; 9 bases are shared with TRBD1. Germline CDR1 SGHTA, CDR2 FQGNSA. CDR3 size: 15 residues. V gave up 5 bases and J gave up 4 bases; unmatched junction bases: 9. The CDR3 sequence: CASSARDRVSYEQYF. Here the CDR3 DNA reads TGTGCCAGCAGCGCCCGGGACAGGGTTTCATACGAGCAGTACTTC.

The gene calls are TRBV7-9 and TRBJ2-1; TRBD1 matches 8 bases. There are 16 residues in the CDR3. CDR1 is SEHNR and CDR2 is FQNEAQ in the germline V gene (reference sequence). V dropped 5 bases and J dropped 0; count of bases not matched to a gene: 6. CDR3 sequence: CASSRGQASSYNEQFF. The DNA of the CDR3 is TGTGCCAGCAGCAGGGGACAGGCAAGCTCCTACAATGAGCAGTTCTTC.

The rearrangement uses TRBV6-1 and TRBJ2-7, with TRBD2 identical over 9 bases. J lost 4 bases, V lost 6 bases, and 7 bases had no gene match. Per the germline V gene, CDR1 is MNHNS and CDR2 is SASEGT. CDR3 length: 14 residues. The CDR3 sequence: CASRRRLAVYEQYF. CDR3 coding DNA: TGTGCCAGCAGGCGGAGACTAGCGGTTTACGAGCAGTACTTC.

The chain carries TRBV4-1 and TRBJ2-7; TRBD2 agrees at 8 bases. Trimming at V came to 1 base and at J to 5 bases, leaving 13 bases not matched to a gene. This CDR3 spans 17 amino acids. In germline, CDR1 is MGHRA, CDR2 YSYEKL. CDR3 coding DNA: TGCGCCAGCAGCCAAGTGACGCCGGGACTAGAGATCCACGAGCAGTACTTC. Amino acids: CASSQVTPGLEIHEQYF.

The chain carries TRBV30 and TRBJ1-3; D remains ambiguous. With 5 bases removed from V and 0 bases from J, the gap between germline ends came to 5 bases. CDR3 length equals 12 residues. CDR1 and CDR2 from the germline V gene are GTSNPN and SVGIG (reference sequence). The CDR3 DNA follows: TGTGCCTGGCGAGGCTCTGGAAACACCATATATTTT. Translated: CAWRGSGNTIYF. The whole variable domain, remainder taken from reference TRBV30 and TRBJ1-3, is SQTIHQWPATLVQPVGSPLSLECTVEGTSNPNLYWYRQAAGRGLQLLFYSVGIGQISSEVPQNLSASRPQDRQFILSSKKLLLSDSGFYLCAWRGSGNTIYFGEGSWLTVV.

The rearrangement links TRBV6-6 to TRBJ1-5; 7 nucleotides align to TRBD1. Germline assignment: CDR1 MNHNY and CDR2 SVGAGI (reference sequence). V trimming: 6 bases; J trimming: 4 bases; junction bases outside the gene matches: 12. This CDR3 spans 16 amino acids. The CDR3, as DNA: TGTGCCAGCAGCTCCCCCCCGGGACAGCTAAATCAGCCCCAGCATTTT. It yields the protein CASSSPPGQLNQPQHF.

The chain has TRBV2 and TRBJ2-5; TRBD1 matches at 7 bases. V was clipped by 5 bases and J by 5 bases; unmatched bases: 5. Germline V CDR1 and CDR2: SNHLY, FYNNEI. The CDR3 is 13 residues long. CDR3 nucleotides: TGTGCCAGCAGTTTACAGGGGTCCGAGACCCAGTACTTC. It codes for CASSLQGSETQYF.

This chain connects TRBV6-7 to TRBJ1-4; D unresolved. TRBV6-7 is treated as an ORF (open reading frame) with a function not yet certain. This CDR3 has 14 amino acids. Trimming stripped 0 bases from V and 8 bases from J, with 10 bases between. CDR3 in DNA: TGTGCCAGCAGTTACTCGTCTCGGGGAGAAAAACTGTTTTTT. As protein: CASSYSSRGEKLFF.

This clone was counted a single time. This chain uses TRBV2 with TRBJ2-1; D perhaps matches TRBD1 (6 bases). Trimming cost V 0 bases and J 4 bases, with 13 bases left between them. Germline-derived CDR1 and CDR2 are SNHLY and FYNNEI. The CDR3 extends over 16 amino acids. CDR3 amino acids: CASSEAYSGAYNEQFF. In nucleotides, the CDR3 is TGTGCCAGCAGTGAAGCATATTCAGGGGCATACAATGAGCAGTTCTTC.

This sequence joins TRBV4-3 and TRBJ1-2, with D perhaps TRBD1 (6 bases). The V end was cut by 3 bases, the J end by 2 bases, with 25 bases between. CDR3 length equals 19 residues. From germline, CDR1 is LGHNA and CDR2 YSLEER. CDR3 sequence: CASSHSYLKPGHPNYGYTF. The CDR3 nucleotides are TGCGCCAGCAGCCATTCCTACCTGAAACCGGGACATCCCAACTATGGCTACACCTTC.